The clone carrying this T cell receptor beta chain qualifies as medium-sized. The record originates from a study of HIV-infected patients and healthy controls. Study overall: CD4 counts in about 85% of the 16 patients increased modestly yet significantly but stayed below normal.

The CDR3 is 15 residues long. V lost 4 bases and J lost 2, with 15 bases in between. CDR1 and CDR2 from the germline V gene are DFQATT and SNEGSKA (reference sequence). No cell fractionation was done, so the repertoire covers all unsorted peripheral blood T cells. Alpha and beta constant-region primers primed reverse transcription of around 500 ng RNA. Alpha and beta chain libraries were made separately by chain-specific third strand synthesis with multiplexing indices. One entry per CDR3 protein results from TCRdb running MiXCR on the 5' RACE reads. The sample holds some 6,900 distinct CDR3 sequences, over 9.5% seen once.

The TCR sequence derives from an adult with HIV infection. J is TRBJ1-5 and V is TRBV20-1, with D perhaps TRBD1 (6 bases). The sample was blood, taken before antiretroviral therapy. The CDR3 nucleotides read TGCAGTGCTAAAAGGACAGTGCACGGCAATCAGCCCCAGCATTTT. Protein: CSAKRTVHGNQPQHF.